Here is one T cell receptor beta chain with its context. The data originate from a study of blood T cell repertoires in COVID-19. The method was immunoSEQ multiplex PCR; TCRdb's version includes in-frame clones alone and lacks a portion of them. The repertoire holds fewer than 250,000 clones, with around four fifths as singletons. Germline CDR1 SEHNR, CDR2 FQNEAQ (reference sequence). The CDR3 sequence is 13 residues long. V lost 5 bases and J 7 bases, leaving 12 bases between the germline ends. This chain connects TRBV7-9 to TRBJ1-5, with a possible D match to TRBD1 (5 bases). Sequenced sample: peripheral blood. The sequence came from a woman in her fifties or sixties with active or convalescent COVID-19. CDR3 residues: CASSTTGGQPQHF. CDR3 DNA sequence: TGTGCCAGCAGCACGACGGGGGGACAGCCCCAGCATTTT.